One and the same sample provided the 2 T cell receptor beta chains below, sequenced in a study of T cell changes during pregnancy in multiple sclerosis. Using immunoSEQ multiplex PCR, the repertoire was profiled, and TCRdb retains in-frame clones only, with some absent. The table lists tens of thousands of clones, more than 70% of them singletons. The source material was CD4+ T cells from peripheral blood mononuclear cells, sampled after pregnancy. These receptors were taken from a female donor in good health, enrolled as a control in a pregnancy study.

The chain couples TRBV2 to TRBJ2-5; 9 nucleotides line up with TRBD2. V dropped 5 bases and J dropped 2; count of bases not matched to a gene: 12. Germline V CDR1 and CDR2: SNHLY, FYNNEI. CDR3 length: 17 residues. The CDR3 is CASSSRIVAGVQETQYF. DNA for the CDR3: TGTGCCAGCAGTTCGAGGATAGTAGCGGGGGTTCAAGAGACCCAGTACTTC.

The V gene is TRBV9, the J gene TRBJ1-1; 7 bases match TRBD1. V lost 0 bases to trimming and J lost 0 bases; unmatched junction nucleotides: 8. The germline V gene has CDR1 SGDLS and CDR2 YYNGEE. The CDR3 covers 17 residues. The CDR3: CASSVEGTVNLNTEAFF. CDR3 nucleotides: TGTGCCAGCAGCGTAGAAGGGACAGTCAATTTGAACACTGAAGCTTTCTTT.